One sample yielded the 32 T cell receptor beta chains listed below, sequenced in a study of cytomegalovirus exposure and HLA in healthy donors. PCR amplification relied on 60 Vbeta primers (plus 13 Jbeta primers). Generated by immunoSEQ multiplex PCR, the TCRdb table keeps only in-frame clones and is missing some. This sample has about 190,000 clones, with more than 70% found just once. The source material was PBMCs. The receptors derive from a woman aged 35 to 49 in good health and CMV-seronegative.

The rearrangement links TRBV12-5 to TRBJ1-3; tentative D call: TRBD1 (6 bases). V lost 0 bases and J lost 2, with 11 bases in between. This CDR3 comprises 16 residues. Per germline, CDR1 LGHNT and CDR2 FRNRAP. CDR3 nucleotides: TGTGCTAGTGGTTTGGTATACCAGGGGACTGGAAACACCATATATTTT. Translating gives CASGLVYQGTGNTIYF.

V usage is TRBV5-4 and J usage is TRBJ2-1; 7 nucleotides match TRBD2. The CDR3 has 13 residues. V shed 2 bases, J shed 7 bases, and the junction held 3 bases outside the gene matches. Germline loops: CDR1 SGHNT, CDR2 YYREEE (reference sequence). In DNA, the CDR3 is TGTGCCAGCAGCTTCCTAGCGGTGAATGAGCAGTTCTTC. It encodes CASSFLAVNEQFF.

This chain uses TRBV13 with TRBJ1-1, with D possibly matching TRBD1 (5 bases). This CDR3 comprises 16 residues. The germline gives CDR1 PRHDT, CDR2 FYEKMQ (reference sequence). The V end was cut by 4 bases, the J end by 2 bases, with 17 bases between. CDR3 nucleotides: TGTGCCAGCAGCTGGCCCTCGGAGGGGATTAACACTGAAGCTTTCTTT. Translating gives CASSWPSEGINTEAFF.

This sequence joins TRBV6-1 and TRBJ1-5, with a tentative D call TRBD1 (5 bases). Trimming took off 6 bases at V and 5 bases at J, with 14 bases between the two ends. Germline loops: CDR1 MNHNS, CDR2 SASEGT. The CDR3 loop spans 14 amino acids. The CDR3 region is CASSPRRGDQPQHF. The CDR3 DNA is TGTGCCAGCAGCCCCAGGCGGGGGGATCAGCCCCAGCATTTT.

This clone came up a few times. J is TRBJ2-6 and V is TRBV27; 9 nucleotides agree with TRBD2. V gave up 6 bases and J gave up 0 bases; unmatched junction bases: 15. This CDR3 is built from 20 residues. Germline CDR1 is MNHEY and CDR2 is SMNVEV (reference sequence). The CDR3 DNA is TGTGCCAGCAGCCGCGCGGTTTGGGCTAGCGGGACCTCTGGGGCCAACGTCCTGACTTTC. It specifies CASSRAVWASGTSGANVLTF.

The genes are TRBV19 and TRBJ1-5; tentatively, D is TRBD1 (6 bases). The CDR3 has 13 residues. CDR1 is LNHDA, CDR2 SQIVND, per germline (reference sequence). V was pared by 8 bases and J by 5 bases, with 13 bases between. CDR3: CASRDTADQPQHF. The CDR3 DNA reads TGTGCCAGTCGGGACACGGCTGATCAGCCCCAGCATTTT.

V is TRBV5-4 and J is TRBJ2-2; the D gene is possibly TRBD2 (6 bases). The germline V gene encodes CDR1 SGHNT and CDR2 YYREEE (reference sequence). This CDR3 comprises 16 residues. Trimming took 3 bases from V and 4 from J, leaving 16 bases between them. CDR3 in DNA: TGTGCCAGCAGCTGGGGACTGCTGCGAGGCACCGGGGAGCTGTTTTTT. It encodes CASSWGLLRGTGELFF.

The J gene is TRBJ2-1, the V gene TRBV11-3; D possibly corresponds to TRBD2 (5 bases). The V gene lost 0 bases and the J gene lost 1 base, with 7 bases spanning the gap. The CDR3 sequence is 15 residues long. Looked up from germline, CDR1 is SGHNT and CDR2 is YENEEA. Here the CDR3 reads CASSLDTGSYNEQFF. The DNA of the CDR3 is TGTGCCAGCAGCTTAGATACGGGATCCTACAATGAGCAGTTCTTC.

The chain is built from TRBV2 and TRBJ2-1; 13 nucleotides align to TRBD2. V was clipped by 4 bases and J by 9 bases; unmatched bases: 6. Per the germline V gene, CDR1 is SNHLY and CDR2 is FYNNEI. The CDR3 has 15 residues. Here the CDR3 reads CASSATSGRAVEQFF. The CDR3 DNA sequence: TGTGCCAGCAGTGCAACTAGCGGGAGGGCGGTTGAGCAGTTCTTC.

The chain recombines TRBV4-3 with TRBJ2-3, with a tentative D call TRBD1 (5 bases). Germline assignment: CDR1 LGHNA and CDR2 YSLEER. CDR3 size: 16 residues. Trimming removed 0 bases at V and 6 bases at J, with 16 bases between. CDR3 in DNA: TGCGCCAGCAGCCAAGATGCAGGGCAATGGTCCGATACGCAGTATTTT. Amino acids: CASSQDAGQWSDTQYF.

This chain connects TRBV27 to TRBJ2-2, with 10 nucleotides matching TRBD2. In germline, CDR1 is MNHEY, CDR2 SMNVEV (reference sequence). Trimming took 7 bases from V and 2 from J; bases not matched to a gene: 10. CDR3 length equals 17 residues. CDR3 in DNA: TGTGCCAGCACTTTGAGGGTACTAGCGGGAAACACCGGGGAGCTGTTTTTT. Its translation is CASTLRVLAGNTGELFF.

CDR3 region: CASRLSQGPDTQYF. The CDR3 region has the DNA TGTGCCAGCAGGCTTTCACAGGGGCCAGATACGCAGTATTTT. The chain recombines TRBV28 with TRBJ2-3; TRBD1 matches at 7 bases. Germline CDR1 and CDR2: MDHEN and SYDVKM. The ends lost 6 bases at V and 4 bases at J; junction bases unmatched: 7. The CDR3 runs 14 residues.

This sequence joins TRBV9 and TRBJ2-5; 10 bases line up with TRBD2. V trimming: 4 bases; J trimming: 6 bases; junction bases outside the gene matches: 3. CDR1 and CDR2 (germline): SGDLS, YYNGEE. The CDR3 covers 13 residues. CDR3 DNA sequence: TGTGCCAGCAGCATTAGCGGGAGGAAGACCCAGTACTTC. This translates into CASSISGRKTQYF. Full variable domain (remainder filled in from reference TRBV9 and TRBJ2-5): DSGVTQTPKHLITATGQRVTLRCSPRSGDLSVYWYQQSLDQGLQFLIQYYNGEERAKGNILERFSAQQFPDLHSELNLSSLELGDSALYFCASSISGRKTQYFGPGTRLLVL.

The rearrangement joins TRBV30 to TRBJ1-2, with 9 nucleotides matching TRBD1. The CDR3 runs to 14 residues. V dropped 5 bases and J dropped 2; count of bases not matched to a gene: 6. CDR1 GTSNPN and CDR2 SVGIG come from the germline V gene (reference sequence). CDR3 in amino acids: CAWVRDRANYGYTF. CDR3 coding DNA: TGTGCCTGGGTCCGGGACAGGGCCAACTATGGCTACACCTTC.

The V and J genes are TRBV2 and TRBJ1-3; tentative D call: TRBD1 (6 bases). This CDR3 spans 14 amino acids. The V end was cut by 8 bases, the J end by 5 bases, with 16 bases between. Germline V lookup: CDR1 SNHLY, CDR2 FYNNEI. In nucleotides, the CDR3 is TGTGCCAGCGGGGAATCAGGGGTTCGAAACACCATATATTTT. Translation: CASGESGVRNTIYF. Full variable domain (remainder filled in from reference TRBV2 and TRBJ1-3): EPEVTQTPSHQVTQMGQEVILRCVPISNHLYFYWYRQILGQKVEFLVSFYNNEISEKSEIFDDQFSVERPDGSNFTLKIRSTKLEDSAMYFCASGESGVRNTIYFGEGSWLTVV.

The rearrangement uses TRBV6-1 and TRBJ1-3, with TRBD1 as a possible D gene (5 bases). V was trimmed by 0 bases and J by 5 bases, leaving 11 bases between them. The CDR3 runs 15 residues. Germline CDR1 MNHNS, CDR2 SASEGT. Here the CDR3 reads CASSEARVSRNTIYF. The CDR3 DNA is TGTGCCAGCAGTGAAGCCAGGGTGTCAAGAAACACCATATATTTT.

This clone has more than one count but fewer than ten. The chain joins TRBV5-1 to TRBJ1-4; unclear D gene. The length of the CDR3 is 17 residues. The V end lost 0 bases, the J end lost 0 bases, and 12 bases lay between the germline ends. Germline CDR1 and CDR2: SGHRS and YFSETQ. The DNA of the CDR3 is TGCGCCAGCAGCTTGGGTGGTCAAACTGCAACTAATGAAAAACTGTTTTTT. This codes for CASSLGGQTATNEKLFF.

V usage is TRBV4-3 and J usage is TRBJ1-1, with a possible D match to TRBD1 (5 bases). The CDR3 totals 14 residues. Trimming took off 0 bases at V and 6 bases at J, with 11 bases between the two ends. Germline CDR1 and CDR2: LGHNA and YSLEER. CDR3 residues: CASSQDRGISEAFF. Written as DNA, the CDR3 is TGCGCCAGCAGCCAAGATCGGGGGATCTCTGAAGCTTTCTTT.

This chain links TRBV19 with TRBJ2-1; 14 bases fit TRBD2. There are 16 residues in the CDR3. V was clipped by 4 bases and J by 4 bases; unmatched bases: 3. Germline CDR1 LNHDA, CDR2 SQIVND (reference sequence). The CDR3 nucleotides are TGTGCCAGTAGTACCCGGACTAGCGGGAGGTACAATGAGCAGTTCTTC. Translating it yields CASSTRTSGRYNEQFF.

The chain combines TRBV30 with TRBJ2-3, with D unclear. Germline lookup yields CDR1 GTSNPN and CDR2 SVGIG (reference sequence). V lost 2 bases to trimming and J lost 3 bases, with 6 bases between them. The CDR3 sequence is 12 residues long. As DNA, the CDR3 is TGTGCCTGGAGTAGAGCAACAGATACGCAGTATTTT. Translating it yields CAWSRATDTQYF.

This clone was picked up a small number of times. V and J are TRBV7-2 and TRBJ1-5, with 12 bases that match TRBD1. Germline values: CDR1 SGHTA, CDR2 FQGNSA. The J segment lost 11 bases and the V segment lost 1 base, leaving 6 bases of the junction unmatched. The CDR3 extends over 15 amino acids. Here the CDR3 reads CASSLVQGTGGSQHF. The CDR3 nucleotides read TGTGCCAGCAGCTTAGTTCAAGGGACAGGGGGCTCCCAGCATTTT.

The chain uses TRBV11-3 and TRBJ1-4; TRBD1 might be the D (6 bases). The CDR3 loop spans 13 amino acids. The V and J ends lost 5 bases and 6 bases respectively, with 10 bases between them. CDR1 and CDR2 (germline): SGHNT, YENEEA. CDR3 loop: CASSVYRDEKLFF. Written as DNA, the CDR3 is TGTGCCAGCAGCGTCTACAGGGATGAAAAACTGTTTTTT.

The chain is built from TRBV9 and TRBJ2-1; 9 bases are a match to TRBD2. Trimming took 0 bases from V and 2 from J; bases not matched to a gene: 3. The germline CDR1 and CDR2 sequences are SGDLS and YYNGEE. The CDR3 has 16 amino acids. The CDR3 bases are TGTGCCAGCAGCGTAGCCGCGGGAGGGCCCTACAATGAGCAGTTCTTC. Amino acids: CASSVAAGGPYNEQFF.

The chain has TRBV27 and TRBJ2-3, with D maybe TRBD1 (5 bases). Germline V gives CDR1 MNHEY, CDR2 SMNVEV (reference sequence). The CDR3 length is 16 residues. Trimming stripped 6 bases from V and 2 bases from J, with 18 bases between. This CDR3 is CASRLNTGSFTDTQYF. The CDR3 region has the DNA TGTGCCAGCAGGTTAAATACAGGTTCCTTCACAGATACGCAGTATTTT.

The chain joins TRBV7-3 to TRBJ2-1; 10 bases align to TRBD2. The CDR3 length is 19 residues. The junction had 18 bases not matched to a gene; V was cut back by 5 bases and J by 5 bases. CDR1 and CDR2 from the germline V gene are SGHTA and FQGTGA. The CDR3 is CASSPQIYGGLADNNEQFF. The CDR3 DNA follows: TGTGCCAGCAGCCCCCAAATCTATGGCGGACTAGCGGACAACAATGAGCAGTTCTTC.

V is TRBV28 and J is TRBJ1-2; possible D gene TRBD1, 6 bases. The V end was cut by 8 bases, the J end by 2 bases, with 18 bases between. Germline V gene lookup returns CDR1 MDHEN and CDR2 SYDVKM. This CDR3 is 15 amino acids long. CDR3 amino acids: CASGPLAGANYGYTF. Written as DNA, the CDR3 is TGTGCCAGCGGGCCATTGGCAGGGGCGAACTATGGCTACACCTTC.

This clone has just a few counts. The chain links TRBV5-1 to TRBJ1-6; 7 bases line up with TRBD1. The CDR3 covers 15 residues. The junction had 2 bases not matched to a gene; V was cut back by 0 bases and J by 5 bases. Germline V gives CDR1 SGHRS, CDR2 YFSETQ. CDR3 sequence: CASSLEGADNSPLHF. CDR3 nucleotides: TGCGCCAGCAGCTTGGAGGGGGCCGATAATTCACCCCTCCACTTT.

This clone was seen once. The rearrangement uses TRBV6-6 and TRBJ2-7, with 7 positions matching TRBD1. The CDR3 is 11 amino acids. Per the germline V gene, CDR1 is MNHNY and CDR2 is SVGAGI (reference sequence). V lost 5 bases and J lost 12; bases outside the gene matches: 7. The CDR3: CASSGPGQPYF. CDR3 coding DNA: TGTGCCAGCAGTGGACCGGGACAGCCGTACTTC.

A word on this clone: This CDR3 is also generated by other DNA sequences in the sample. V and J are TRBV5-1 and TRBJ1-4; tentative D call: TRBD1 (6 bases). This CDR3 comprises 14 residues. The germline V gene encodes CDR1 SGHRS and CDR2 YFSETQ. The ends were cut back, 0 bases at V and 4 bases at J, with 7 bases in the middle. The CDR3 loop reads CASSLVQGNEKLFF. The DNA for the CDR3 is TGCGCCAGCAGCTTGGTACAGGGTAATGAAAAACTGTTTTTT.

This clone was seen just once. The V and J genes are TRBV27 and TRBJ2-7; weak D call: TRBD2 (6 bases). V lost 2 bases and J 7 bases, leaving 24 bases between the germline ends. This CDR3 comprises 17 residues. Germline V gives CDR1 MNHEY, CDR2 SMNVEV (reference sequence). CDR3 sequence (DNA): TGTGCCAGCAGTTTACCCCTTCGGCGGGGACGACTGGGAGAGCAGTACGTC. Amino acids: CASSLPLRRGRLGEQYV.

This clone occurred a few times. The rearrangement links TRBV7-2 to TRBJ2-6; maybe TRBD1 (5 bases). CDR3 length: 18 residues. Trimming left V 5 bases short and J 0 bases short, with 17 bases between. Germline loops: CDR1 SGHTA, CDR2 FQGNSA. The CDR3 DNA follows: TGTGCCAGCAGCCCGCACCCCCCGACAGTCTCTGGGGCCAACGTCCTGACTTTC. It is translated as CASSPHPPTVSGANVLTF.

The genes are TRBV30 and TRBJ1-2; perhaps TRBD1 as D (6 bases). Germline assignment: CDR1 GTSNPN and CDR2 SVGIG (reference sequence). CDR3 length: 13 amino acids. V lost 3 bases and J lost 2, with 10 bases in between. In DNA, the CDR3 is TGTGCCTGGAGGGACAGTTTAAACTATGGCTACACCTTC. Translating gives CAWRDSLNYGYTF. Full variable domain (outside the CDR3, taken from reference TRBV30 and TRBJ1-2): SQTIHQWPATLVQPVGSPLSLECTVEGTSNPNLYWYRQAAGRGLQLLFYSVGIGQISSEVPQNLSASRPQDRQFILSSKKLLLSDSGFYLCAWRDSLNYGYTFGSGTRLTVV.